The clone carrying this TCR beta chain has a handful of counts. Treatment described: oral pan-JAK inhibitor, 5-10 mg twice daily. The sample is drawn from a study of CD8+ T cells in alopecia areata. This CDR3 has 16 residues. Germline values: CDR1 LNHDA, CDR2 SQIVND (reference sequence). V was pared by 7 bases and J by 5 bases, with 23 bases between. Extraction and reverse transcription of RNA yielded cDNA as the sequencing template. Using immunoSEQ multiplex PCR, the repertoire was profiled, and TCRdb retains in-frame clones only, with some absent. The table records 210,000 or so clones, 66% of them present only once.

The origin of this receptor is a human donor with alopecia areata. The genes are TRBV19 and TRBJ1-1; no clear D gene. The starting material was CD4+ T cells sorted from blood, obtained around week 44, from a patient treated with tofacitinib. In DNA, the CDR3 is TGTGCCAGTACCATCAGGTCGGCCCCGTCGAGGACTGAAGCTTTCTTT. Protein product: CASTIRSAPSRTEAFF. Variable domain in full (rest from reference TRBV19 and TRBJ1-1): DGGITQSPKYLFRKEGQNVTLSCEQNLNHDAMYWYRQDPGQGLRLIYYSQIVNDFQKGDIAEGYSVSREKKESFPLTVTSAQKNPTAFYLCASTIRSAPSRTEAFFGQGTRLTVV.